These 26 T cell receptor beta chains originate from one sample sequenced in a study of blood T cell repertoires in COVID-19. TCRdb's table, derived via immunoSEQ multiplex PCR, lists solely in-frame clones and lacks some. The profile shows 90,000 to 100,000 clones, about four fifths of them singletons. Sequences were obtained from peripheral blood. The receptors stem from a man between 65 and 85 years old with acute or convalescent COVID-19.

This rearrangement joins TRBV19 to TRBJ2-7; a weak D match, TRBD2 (6 bases). Germline lookup yields CDR1 LNHDA and CDR2 SQIVND (reference sequence). This CDR3 comprises 12 residues. With 4 bases removed from V and 7 bases from J, the gap between germline ends came to 11 bases. CDR3 protein: CASSKEGFEQYF. CDR3 bases: TGTGCCAGTAGTAAGGAGGGCTTTGAGCAGTACTTC.

This clone was found a few times. CDR3: CASSVRTSGGNEQFF. The CDR3 bases are TGTGCCAGCAGCGTCCGGACTAGCGGAGGGAATGAGCAGTTCTTC. This chain uses TRBV3-1 (or the pseudogene TRBV3-2) with TRBJ2-1, with TRBD2 identical over 10 bases. V lost 5 bases to trimming and J lost 7 bases; unmatched junction nucleotides: 8. Germline V gene lookup returns CDR1 LGHDT and CDR2 YNNKEL (reference sequence). The CDR3 loop spans 15 amino acids.

The chain employs TRBV5-8 and TRBJ2-3, with TRBD1 as a possible D gene (5 bases). V lost 5 bases to trimming and J lost 3 bases, with 16 bases between them. The CDR3 spans 15 residues. CDR1 SGHTS and CDR2 YDEGEE come from the germline V gene. This CDR3 reads CASRGPGLGTDTQYF. The CDR3 DNA reads TGTGCCAGCAGGGGGCCTGGCTTAGGGACAGATACGCAGTATTTT.

The V gene is TRBV4-3, the J gene TRBJ2-1; tentative D call: TRBD1 (5 bases). The CDR3 spans 15 residues. Trimming left V 1 base short and J 7 bases short, with 14 bases between. Looked up from germline, CDR1 is LGHNA and CDR2 is YSLEER. The CDR3 loop is CASSQVGAGLNEQFF. DNA for the CDR3: TGCGCCAGCAGCCAAGTAGGGGCAGGGTTAAATGAGCAGTTCTTC.

This clone was detected once. The chain is built from TRBV18 and TRBJ2-1, with 12 bases identical to TRBD2. The CDR3 contains 15 residues. J lost 8 bases, V lost 5 bases, and 7 bases had no gene match. CDR1 and CDR2 (germline): KGHSH, LQKENI. CDR3 amino acids: CASSTTSGSGDEQFF. CDR3 sequence (DNA): TGTGCCAGCTCAACGACTAGCGGGAGTGGCGATGAGCAGTTCTTC.

The gene calls are TRBV7-8 and TRBJ1-1; 7 bases are a match to TRBD1. CDR3 length equals 16 residues. The V gene end was trimmed by 5 bases and the J gene end by 1 base; junction bases not matched to a gene: 10. Germline values: CDR1 SGHVS, CDR2 FQNEAQ. CDR3 bases: TGTGCCAGCAGCCCTTACGGACAGGTTTCGAACACTGAAGCTTTCTTT. Translating gives CASSPYGQVSNTEAFF.

J is TRBJ1-2 and V is TRBV5-4; TRBD1 matches at 7 bases. The ends lost 5 bases at V and 5 bases at J; junction bases unmatched: 6. Per the germline V gene, CDR1 is SGHNT and CDR2 is YYREEE (reference sequence). This CDR3 has 13 residues. CDR3 protein: CASRPGQIYGYTF. The CDR3 nucleotides are TGTGCCAGCAGACCGGGACAGATATATGGCTACACCTTC.

J is TRBJ1-5 and V is TRBV19, with D tentatively TRBD1 (6 bases). Trimming took off 5 bases at V and 6 bases at J, with 14 bases between the two ends. CDR3 size: 14 residues. Germline V gene data show CDR1 as LNHDA and CDR2 as SQIVND (reference sequence). The DNA for the CDR3 is TGTGCCAGTAGTTCTACAGGGCCCGGTCAGCCCCAGCATTTT. Protein product: CASSSTGPGQPQHF.

The chain has TRBV7-8 and TRBJ1-6; D possibly corresponds to TRBD1 (5 bases). Germline V lookup: CDR1 SGHVS, CDR2 FQNEAQ. The V and J ends lost 0 bases and 6 bases respectively, with 12 bases between them. The CDR3 consists of 16 residues. This CDR3 is CASSLALTGLNSPLHF. CDR3 nucleotide sequence: TGTGCCAGCAGCTTAGCGCTGACGGGACTTAATTCACCCCTCCACTTT.

The chain combines TRBV19 with TRBJ2-3, with TRBD2 matching 15 bases. In germline, CDR1 is LNHDA, CDR2 SQIVND (reference sequence). This CDR3 is built from 19 residues. V lost 7 bases to trimming and J lost 4 bases; unmatched junction nucleotides: 15. Here the CDR3 DNA reads TGTGCCAGTACCATTCGGGGGACTAGCGGGAGGAGTAACGCAGATACGCAGTATTTT. Translating it yields CASTIRGTSGRSNADTQYF.

The rearrangement joins TRBV10-3 to TRBJ2-7; 12 bases match TRBD1. This CDR3 spans 15 amino acids. The germline V gene encodes CDR1 ENHRY and CDR2 SYGVKD. Losses at the gene ends were 6 bases for V and 5 bases for J; bases not matched to a gene: 8. The CDR3 region is CAIRTGTGGFNEQYF. CDR3 coding DNA: TGTGCCATCAGAACCGGGACAGGGGGCTTCAACGAGCAGTACTTC.

The rearrangement joins TRBV6-5 to TRBJ1-4; TRBD1 aligns across 7 bases. The length of the CDR3 is 14 residues. V lost 5 bases, J lost 4 bases, and 4 bases stayed unmatched. Germline CDR1 and CDR2: MNHEY and SVGAGI. The CDR3 nucleotides read TGTGCCAGCAGTATGACAGGGAGTAATGAAAAACTGTTTTTT. It yields the protein CASSMTGSNEKLFF.

The V gene is TRBV3-1 (or the pseudogene TRBV3-2), the J gene TRBJ1-1; the D gene is possibly TRBD1 (5 bases). Trimming cost V 1 base and J 3 bases, with 12 bases left between them. The CDR3 length is 15 residues. Germline CDR1 LGHDT, CDR2 YNNKEL (reference sequence). The CDR3 nucleotides read TGTGCCAGCAGCCAAGCTAAACAGGAGCACACTGAAGCTTTCTTT. Amino acids: CASSQAKQEHTEAFF.

This clone was counted a few times. J is TRBJ2-3 and V is TRBV30; D remains unclear. This CDR3 region has 13 residues. V was pared by 2 bases and J by 5 bases, with 11 bases between. Looked up from germline, CDR1 is GTSNPN and CDR2 is SVGIG (reference sequence). CDR3 protein: CAWSPLLQDTQYF. Here the CDR3 DNA reads TGTGCCTGGAGTCCCCTGTTACAAGATACGCAGTATTTT. Based on the CDR3 plus reference TRBV30 and TRBJ2-3, the full variable domain is SQTIHQWPATLVQPVGSPLSLECTVEGTSNPNLYWYRQAAGRGLQLLFYSVGIGQISSEVPQNLSASRPQDRQFILSSKKLLLSDSGFYLCAWSPLLQDTQYFGPGTRLTVL.

This chain joins TRBV28 and TRBJ2-4; 7 bases are shared with TRBD2. The germline gives CDR1 MDHEN, CDR2 SYDVKM. The junction had 7 bases not matched to a gene; V was cut back by 6 bases and J by 5 bases. The CDR3 runs to 14 residues. The CDR3: CASSRSGAENIQYF. The CDR3 nucleotides are TGTGCCAGCAGCCGGAGCGGGGCGGAAAACATTCAGTACTTC.

The chain joins TRBV6-5 to TRBJ2-1; D is possibly TRBD1 (5 bases). Deletions cut 6 bases from V and 1 base from J, with 10 bases between. Germline lookup yields CDR1 MNHEY and CDR2 SVGAGI. CDR3 size: 14 residues. CDR3 loop: CASSPGLSYNEQFF. The CDR3 DNA follows: TGTGCCAGCAGCCCAGGGCTGTCCTACAATGAGCAGTTCTTC.

This chain uses TRBV10-3 with TRBJ1-5; 7 bases are a match to TRBD1. Germline V gives CDR1 ENHRY, CDR2 SYGVKD. The J segment lost 8 bases and the V segment lost 10 bases, leaving 14 bases of the junction unmatched. This CDR3 contains 14 residues. The DNA for the CDR3 is TGTGCCACCTCCGGTATGACAGGGTTGGAGCCCCAGCATTTT. Encoded protein: CATSGMTGLEPQHF.

The chain carries TRBV2 and TRBJ2-1, with 8 bases identical to TRBD2. This CDR3 spans 15 amino acids. The ends lost 10 bases at V and 0 bases at J; junction bases unmatched: 8. Per germline, CDR1 SNHLY and CDR2 FYNNEI. The chain's CDR3 is CAILTSESSYNEQFF. The DNA of the CDR3 is TGTGCCATCTTGACTAGCGAAAGCTCCTACAATGAGCAGTTCTTC.

The chain employs TRBV27 and TRBJ2-5, with D uncertain. Germline V gives CDR1 MNHEY, CDR2 SMNVEV (reference sequence). The CDR3 has 13 residues. Trimming pared 5 bases from V and 5 bases from J, leaving 12 bases between. CDR3 sequence reads: CASSLDRWETQYF. CDR3 DNA sequence: TGTGCCAGCAGTCTCGATAGATGGGAGACCCAGTACTTC.

V is TRBV5-6 and J is TRBJ2-1, with TRBD2 matching 10 bases. CDR3 length: 17 residues. CDR1 SGHDT and CDR2 YYEEEE come from the germline V gene. V trimming: 1 base; J trimming: 5 bases; junction bases outside the gene matches: 9. For the CDR3, the DNA is TGTGCCAGCAGCTTGTATAAGGCTAGCGGGAGAAACAATGAGCAGTTCTTC. This sequence encodes CASSLYKASGRNNEQFF.

This clone was counted a single time. The chain combines TRBV7-3 with TRBJ2-2; perhaps TRBD1 as D (6 bases). Germline lookup yields CDR1 SGHTA and CDR2 FQGTGA. This CDR3 has 16 amino acids. V was pared by 2 bases and J by 5 bases, with 15 bases between. CDR3 sequence reads: CASSLLGTQVTGELFF. The CDR3 nucleotides read TGTGCCAGCAGCTTACTAGGGACACAGGTGACCGGGGAGCTGTTTTTT.

The chain couples TRBV11-2 to TRBJ1-2, with D uncertain. The germline V gene has CDR1 SGHAT and CDR2 FQNNGV. With 0 bases removed from V and 7 bases from J, the gap between germline ends came to 12 bases. The CDR3 extends over 14 amino acids. CDR3 amino acids: CASSLDRGRGGYTF. Here the CDR3 DNA reads TGTGCCAGCAGCTTAGATCGCGGGCGAGGTGGCTACACCTTC. Full variable domain (rest looked up from reference TRBV11-2 and TRBJ1-2): EAGVAQSPRYKIIEKRQSVAFWCNPISGHATLYWYQQILGQGPKLLIQFQNNGVVDDSQLPKDRFSAERLKGVDSTLKIQPAKLEDSAVYLCASSLDRGRGGYTFGSGTRLTVV.

This clone was seen only once. The CDR3, as DNA: TGTGCCACCAGTGATTTGCCCAAAAGGACAGGGAAGACAGATACGCAGTATTTT. It yields the protein CATSDLPKRTGKTDTQYF. This rearrangement joins TRBV24-1 to TRBJ2-3; 8 nucleotides agree with TRBD1. V gave up 0 bases and J gave up 3 bases; unmatched junction bases: 10. The CDR3 contains 18 residues. The germline gives CDR1 KGHDR, CDR2 SFDVKD.

This chain uses TRBV5-1 with TRBJ2-1; D perhaps matches TRBD2 (6 bases). The CDR3 totals 15 residues. V lost 6 bases and J lost 10, with 23 bases in between. CDR1 and CDR2 (germline): SGHRS, YFSETQ. DNA for the CDR3: TGCGCCAGCAAAAATATAGCGACCTCCGCGGGGGAGCAGTTCTTC. Translating it yields CASKNIATSAGEQFF.

The rearrangement links TRBV6-1 to TRBJ2-5; D remains ambiguous. The germline gives CDR1 MNHNS, CDR2 SASEGT. Trimming cost V 3 bases and J 1 base, with 6 bases left between them. The CDR3 has 13 amino acids. CDR3 sequence: CASSEQFQETQYF. CDR3 DNA: TGTGCCAGCAGTGAGCAGTTCCAAGAGACCCAGTACTTC.

V gene TRBV19 combines with J gene TRBJ2-5, with D possibly matching TRBD1 (7 bases). There are 16 residues in the CDR3. From germline, CDR1 is LNHDA and CDR2 SQIVND (reference sequence). The V end lost 4 bases, the J end lost 4 bases, and 19 bases lay between the germline ends. In DNA, the CDR3 is TGTGCCAGTAGTACCCCCCGGACAGGAGGGGGAGAGACCCAGTACTTC. Protein product: CASSTPRTGGGETQYF.